This T cell receptor beta chain was sequenced in a study of blood T cell repertoires in COVID-19 (dated by TCRdb to the early 2020s). Notes on the research overall: Samples covering the acute and convalescent phases of COVID-19 were provided by collaborators in the United States, Italy and Spain. The prospective study material was composed of cDNA or gDNA derived from T cells, B-cell-depleted T cells, or PBMCs. The dataset comprised deeply sampled blood TCRbeta repertoires from subjects exposed to, actively infected with, or recovered from COVID-19. A freely available public database, intended as a resource for researchers studying the immune response to SARS-CoV-2, is where the repertoires were released. Samples came from the ongoing ImmuneRACE study (first 160 participants) plus 1,254 subjects from 6 global collaborators. Nearly every sample came with metadata listing a de-identified subject ID, COVID-19 status, age in years and sex. Where available, HLA class I and class II types were taken from metadata supplied by the sample provider and were not determined by assay-based typing. Study-wide conclusions, independent of this receptor: The amount of clinical and demographic metadata varied by source and participant and was provided uncurated.

The immunoSEQ Assay, a bias-controlled multiplex PCR, was used to amplify TCRbeta CDR3 regions from genomic DNA. The source study handled its data this way. The number of nucleated cells in each sample was estimated by amplification of reference gene primers within the assay. To quantify the absolute abundance of each unique TCRbeta CDR3 rearrangement, sequence reads were collapsed and filtered. Productive Simpson clonality was computed per sample as the square root of Simpson's diversity index over productive rearrangements. TCRdb mirrors the immuneACCESS table, restricted to in-frame sequences. Some clones are absent from its copies; in checked studies, under half trace to an unresolved V gene, and the reason for the others is unknown. That table is the source of V, J and clone size, and D and trimming were worked out from the DNA. This sample comprises about 120,000 clones, approximately 80% of them detected only once. 0.83% of the sample lies in the top ten.

This clone appeared once. No cognate antigen has been identified for it. Within one base of it there is no much larger clone, and no base qualities were kept. The collaborating institutions used their own protocols to collect whole blood in K2EDTA tubes. For TCRbeta analysis, collaborators shipped samples in one of three forms: frozen whole blood, isolated PBMCs, or DNA extracted from either of those sample types. The receptor's source is a woman between 65 and 79 years old with acute or convalescent COVID-19. What was sequenced was peripheral blood.

The CDR3 protein sequence reads: CASGSLAGRSYNEQFF. The DNA is TGTGCTAGTGGTTCCCTAGCGGGTCGCTCCTACAATGAGCAGTTCTTC. Recombination joined TRBV12-5 with TRBJ2-1; the junction holds 8 bases that match TRBD2. Based on the germline V gene, the CDR1 and CDR2 sequences are LGHNT and FRNRAP. The CDR3 starts with the cysteine, ends with the phenylalanine, and has 16 residues. Only the CDR3 region is kept as DNA, spanning 48 bases read in frame from base 1. V lost 4 bases and J lost 0 bases, and the count of bases not matched to a germline gene is 5.